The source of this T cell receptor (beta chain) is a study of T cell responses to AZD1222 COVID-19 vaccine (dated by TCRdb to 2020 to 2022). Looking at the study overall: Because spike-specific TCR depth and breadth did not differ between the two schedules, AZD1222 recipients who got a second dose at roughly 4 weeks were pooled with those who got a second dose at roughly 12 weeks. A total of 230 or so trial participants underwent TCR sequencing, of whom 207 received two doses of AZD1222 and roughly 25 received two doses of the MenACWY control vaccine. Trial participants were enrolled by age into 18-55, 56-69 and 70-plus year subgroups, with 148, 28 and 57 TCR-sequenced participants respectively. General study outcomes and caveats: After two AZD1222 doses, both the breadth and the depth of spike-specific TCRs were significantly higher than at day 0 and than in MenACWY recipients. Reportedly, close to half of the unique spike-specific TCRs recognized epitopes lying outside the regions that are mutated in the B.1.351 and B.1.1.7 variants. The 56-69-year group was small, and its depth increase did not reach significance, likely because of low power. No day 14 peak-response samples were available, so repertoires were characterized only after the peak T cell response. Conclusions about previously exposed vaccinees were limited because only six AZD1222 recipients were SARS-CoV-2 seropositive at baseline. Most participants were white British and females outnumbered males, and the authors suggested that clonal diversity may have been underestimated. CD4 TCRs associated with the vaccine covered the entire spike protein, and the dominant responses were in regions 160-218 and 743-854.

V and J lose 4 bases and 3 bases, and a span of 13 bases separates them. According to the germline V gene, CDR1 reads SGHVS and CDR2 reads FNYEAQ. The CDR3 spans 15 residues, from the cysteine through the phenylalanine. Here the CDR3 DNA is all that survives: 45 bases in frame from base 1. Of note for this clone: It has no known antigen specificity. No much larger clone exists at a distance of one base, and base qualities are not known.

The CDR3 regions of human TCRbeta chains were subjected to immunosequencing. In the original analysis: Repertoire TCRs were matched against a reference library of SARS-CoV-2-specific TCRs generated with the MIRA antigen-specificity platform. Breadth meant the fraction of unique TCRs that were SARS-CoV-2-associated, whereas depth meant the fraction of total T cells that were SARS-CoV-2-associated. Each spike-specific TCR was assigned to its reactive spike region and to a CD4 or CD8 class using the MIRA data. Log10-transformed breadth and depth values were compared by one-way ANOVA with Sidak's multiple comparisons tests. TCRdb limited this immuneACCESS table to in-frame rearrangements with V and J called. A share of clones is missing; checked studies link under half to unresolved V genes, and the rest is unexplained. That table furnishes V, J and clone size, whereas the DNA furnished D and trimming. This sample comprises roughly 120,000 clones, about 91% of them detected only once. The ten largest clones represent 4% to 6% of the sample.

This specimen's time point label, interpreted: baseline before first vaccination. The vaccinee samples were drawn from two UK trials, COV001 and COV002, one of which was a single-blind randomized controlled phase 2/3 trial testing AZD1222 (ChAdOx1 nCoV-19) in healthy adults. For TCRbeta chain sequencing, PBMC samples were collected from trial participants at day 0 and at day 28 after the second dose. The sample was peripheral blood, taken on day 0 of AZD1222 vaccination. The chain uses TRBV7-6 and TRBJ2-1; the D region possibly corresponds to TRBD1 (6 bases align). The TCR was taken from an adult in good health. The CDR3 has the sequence CASSYADSDYNEQFF. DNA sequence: TGTGCCAGCAGCTATGCGGACAGTGACTACAATGAGCAGTTCTTC. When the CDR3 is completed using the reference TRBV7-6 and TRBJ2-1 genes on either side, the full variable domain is GAGVSQSPRYKVTKRGQDVALRCDPISGHVSLYWYRQALGQGPEFLTYFNYEAQQDKSGLPNDRFSAERPEGSISTLTIQRTEQRDSAMYRCASSYADSDYNEQFFGPGTRLTVL.